Presented here are 17 T cell receptor beta chains from one specimen sequenced in a study of blood T cells in healthy people across ages (dated by TCRdb to 2013 to 2016). The library was produced with 5' RACE. The sample was run on an Illumina HiSeq 2500. A second PCR of about 6 to 11 cycles was run with a J-beta primer mix and a sample-barcoded 5' primer. TCRdb applied fastp at Q25 and MiXCR to the public reads, then kept only in-frame beta chains. Entries that share a CDR3 protein sequence are merged under the most common genes and DNA. In this sample the table shows 1.2 million to 1.5 million distinct CDR3 sequences, 45% to 70% of which occur a single time. The ten biggest clones cover approximately 7% of the sample. Sequencing was done on a sample of blood. The source is a man younger than 30 in good health.

This clonotype was picked up a small number of times. The chain couples TRBV4-2 to TRBJ2-1; D call uncertain. In germline, CDR1 is LGHNA, CDR2 YNFKEQ. Between the trimmed V and J ends, which lost 0 bases and 3 bases, there was a span of 9 bases. CDR3 length: 15 residues. The CDR3 spells CASSQEPTYYNEQFF. The CDR3 region has the DNA TGTGCCAGCAGCCAAGAACCGACCTACTACAATGAGCAGTTCTTC.

The chain has TRBV7-6 and TRBJ1-4; D not resolved. V shed 5 bases and J shed 4 bases, with 5 bases lying between them. The CDR3 loop spans 12 amino acids. Germline CDR1 and CDR2: SGHVS and FNYEAQ. The CDR3 is CASSPINEKLFF. CDR3 sequence (DNA): TGTGCCAGCAGCCCGATTAATGAAAAACTGTTTTTT.

This chain uses TRBV7-2 with TRBJ2-5, with D perhaps matching TRBD2 (6 bases). The ends were cut back, 4 bases at V and 4 bases at J, with 16 bases in the middle. This CDR3 has 15 amino acids. Germline V gives CDR1 SGHTA, CDR2 FQGNSA. CDR3 in amino acids: CASSSPSGVRETQYF. In DNA, the CDR3 is TGTGCCAGCAGCTCCCCCTCGGGAGTTAGAGAGACCCAGTACTTC.

The chain has TRBV10-3 and TRBJ2-3, with 10 bases lining up with TRBD2. Germline-derived CDR1 and CDR2 are ENHRY and SYGVKD. Germline trimming cut 6 bases from V and 4 bases from J; bases unmatched to any gene: 4. The CDR3 loop spans 14 amino acids. CDR3 sequence: CAIRDTSGADTQYF. The CDR3 DNA reads as TGTGCCATCAGAGATACTAGCGGGGCAGATACGCAGTATTTT.

This chain joins TRBV12-3 or TRBV12-4 and TRBJ1-2, with 11 bases that match TRBD1. Trimming at V came to 5 bases and at J to 5 bases, leaving 7 bases not matched to a gene. The CDR3 covers 15 residues. CDR3 sequence (DNA): TGTGCCAGCAGTAGCTGGGGACAGGGGGTGTATGGCTACACCTTC. It yields the protein CASSSWGQGVYGYTF.

This clonotype was counted only a few times. The chain joins TRBV12-3 or TRBV12-4 to TRBJ2-7, with D perhaps matching TRBD1 or TRBD2 (5 bases each). Trimming left V 4 bases short and J 3 bases short, with 19 bases between. The CDR3 covers 16 residues. CDR3 protein: CASSSIRSVRGYEQYF. The DNA for the CDR3 is TGTGCCAGCAGTTCTATTCGAAGCGTGAGGGGCTACGAGCAGTACTTC.

The chain carries TRBV5-1 and TRBJ2-1; TRBD2 agrees at 9 bases. CDR1 is SGHRS, CDR2 YFSETQ, per germline. Trimming at V came to 4 bases and at J to 6 bases, leaving 11 bases not matched to a gene. The CDR3 totals 16 residues. In DNA form, the CDR3 reads TGCGCCAGCAGCCAGAGCGGGAGGACATTGGGCAATGAGCAGTTCTTC. The encoded protein is CASSQSGRTLGNEQFF.

In its sample, this clonotype was seen once. The rearrangement links TRBV29-1 to TRBJ2-7, with 9 nucleotides matching TRBD1. The ends lost 6 bases at V and 1 base at J; junction bases unmatched: 7. Per the germline V gene, CDR1 is SQVTM and CDR2 is ANQGSEA. CDR3 length: 14 residues. The CDR3 DNA is TGCAGCGTCGCCGGGACAGGGATTTCCTACGAGCAGTACTTC. Its protein product is CSVAGTGISYEQYF.

The V and J genes are TRBV12-3 or TRBV12-4 and TRBJ2-7; D gene ambiguous. V lost 6 bases and J lost 4, with 10 bases in between. The CDR3 totals 12 residues. CDR3 DNA: TGTGCCAGCAGCAACTTGGGTTACGAGCAGTACTTC. Protein: CASSNLGYEQYF.

On this clonotype itself: One junction end does not reproduce the germline sequence, and a read error may be involved. This chain joins TRBV5-1 and TRBJ2-3; the D gene is possibly TRBD1 (6 bases). The CDR3 length is 14 residues. Per germline, CDR1 SGHRS and CDR2 YFSETQ. The CDR3 loop is CASSGQRGTETQYF. The CDR3 nucleotides read TGCGCCAGCAGCGGACAGAGGGGCACAGAGACGCAGTATTTT.

The V call is TRBV7-9, the J call TRBJ2-7, with D possibly being TRBD1 (5 bases). Germline CDR1 SEHNR, CDR2 FQNEAQ (reference sequence). The CDR3 sequence is 12 residues long. The V end lost 5 bases, the J end lost 5 bases, and 10 bases lay between the germline ends. CDR3 protein: CASSHQGNEQYF. The CDR3 nucleotides read TGTGCCAGCAGCCACCAGGGAAACGAGCAGTACTTC. Filled out from reference TRBV7-9 and TRBJ2-7, the complete variable domain reads DTGVSQNPRHKITKRGQNVTFRCDPISEHNRLYWYRQTLGQGPEFLTYFQNEAQLEKSRLLSDRFSAERPKGSFSTLEIQRTEQGDSAMYLCASSHQGNEQYFGPGTRLTVT.

This clonotype appeared once. The chain uses TRBV20-1 and TRBJ2-5; D might be TRBD1 or TRBD2, each matching 5 bases. Looked up from germline, CDR1 is DFQATT and CDR2 is SNEGSKA (reference sequence). The V end lost 3 bases, the J end lost 3 bases, and 23 bases lay between the germline ends. The CDR3 runs to 17 residues. CDR3 nucleotides: TGCAGTGCTAGCAGTGGTGTCGGGACGTATGAAGAAGAGACCCAGTACTTC. Its protein product is CSASSGVGTYEEETQYF.

This chain links TRBV20-1 with TRBJ2-5; a weak D match, TRBD2 (5 bases). The CDR3 sequence is 12 residues long. Germline V lookup: CDR1 DFQATT, CDR2 SNEGSKA (reference sequence). V was shortened by 5 bases and J by 5 bases, with 12 bases between the two germline ends. CDR3 residues: CSAVGKEETQYF. The CDR3 DNA is TGCAGTGCTGTCGGGAAAGAGGAGACCCAGTACTTC.

The rearrangement joins TRBV11-2 to TRBJ2-1; 7 bases line up with TRBD2. V shed 8 bases, J shed 0 bases, and the junction held 10 bases outside the gene matches. Germline V gives CDR1 SGHAT, CDR2 FQNNGV. This CDR3 spans 16 amino acids. CDR3 sequence (DNA): TGTGCCAGCGGAGCGACTAGCCCAAGCTCCTACAATGAGCAGTTCTTC. Amino acid sequence: CASGATSPSSYNEQFF.

The DNA for the CDR3 is TGTGCCAGCTCAGCGTATGACAGGGACGAGCAGTACTTC. This codes for CASSAYDRDEQYF. The chain carries TRBV18 and TRBJ2-4; 7 nucleotides agree with TRBD1. The J call is in doubt because the DNA end fits TRBJ2-7 better. The CDR3 runs 13 residues. CDR1 is KGHSH, CDR2 LQKENI, per germline.

The chain carries TRBV20-1 and TRBJ2-1; D is possibly TRBD1 (5 bases). The CDR3 length is 15 residues. V dropped 5 bases and J dropped 2 bases, with 16 bases sitting between them. Looked up from germline, CDR1 is DFQATT and CDR2 is SNEGSKA (reference sequence). The CDR3 here is CSAPTRVDAYNEQFF. As DNA, the CDR3 is TGCAGTGCTCCCACCAGGGTAGATGCCTACAATGAGCAGTTCTTC.

The rearrangement joins TRBV20-1 to TRBJ2-3; possible D gene TRBD1, 6 bases. V shed 6 bases and J shed 2 bases, with 18 bases lying between them. This CDR3 is 15 amino acids long. The germline gives CDR1 DFQATT, CDR2 SNEGSKA (reference sequence). The DNA for the CDR3 is TGCAGTGCCGGGATGCTGGGGGCCTCCACAGATACGCAGTATTTT. It encodes CSAGMLGASTDTQYF.